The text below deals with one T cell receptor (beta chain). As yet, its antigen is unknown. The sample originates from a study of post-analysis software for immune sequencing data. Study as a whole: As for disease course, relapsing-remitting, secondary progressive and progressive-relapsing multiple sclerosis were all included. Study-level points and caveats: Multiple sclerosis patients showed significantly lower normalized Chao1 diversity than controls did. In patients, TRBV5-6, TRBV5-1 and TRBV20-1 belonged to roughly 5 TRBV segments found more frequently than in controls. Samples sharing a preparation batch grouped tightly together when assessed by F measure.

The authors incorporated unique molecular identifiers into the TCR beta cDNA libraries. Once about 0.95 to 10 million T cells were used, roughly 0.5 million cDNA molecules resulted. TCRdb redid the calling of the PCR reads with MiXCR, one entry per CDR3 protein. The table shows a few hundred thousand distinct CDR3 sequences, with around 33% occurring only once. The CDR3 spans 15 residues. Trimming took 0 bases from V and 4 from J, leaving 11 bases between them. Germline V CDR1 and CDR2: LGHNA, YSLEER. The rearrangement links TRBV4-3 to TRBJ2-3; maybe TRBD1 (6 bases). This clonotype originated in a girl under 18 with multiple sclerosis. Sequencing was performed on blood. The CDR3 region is CASSQDTGTADTQYF. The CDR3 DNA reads TGCGCCAGCAGCCAAGATACAGGGACCGCAGATACGCAGTATTTT.